This TCR beta chain is from a study of beta chain features in type 1 diabetes. Findings of the study overall: A closer apparent resemblance between naive, central memory and Treg TCRB repertoires was seen in patients than in healthy donors. All four CD4+ subsets of Type 1 diabetes patients contained TCRB CDR3s that were moderately but significantly shorter.

This CDR3 is 12 amino acids long. Trimming left V 6 bases short and J 1 base short, with 9 bases between. Germline assignment: CDR1 SQVTM and CDR2 ANQGSEA. All of the isolated RNA was reverse transcribed, so expressed TCRB transcripts were sequenced. Clones were sequenced by immunoSEQ multiplex PCR, and TCRdb holds only the in-frame ones, with some missing. The data contain 500,000 to 850,000 clones, over 13% of them singletons. This clone showed up just a few times. Antigen: not known. The V and J genes are TRBV29-1 and TRBJ1-1; D is undetermined. Material: naive CD4+ T cells from blood. This receptor was obtained from a young man with type 1 diabetes. CDR3 in DNA: TGCAGCGTCTGGACGGCGAACACTGAAGCTTTCTTT. Protein sequence: CSVWTANTEAFF.